This T cell receptor (beta chain) was captured in a study of neurological immune-mediated disorders. The authors made cDNA by 5'RACE with 10-nucleotide random UMIs. TCRdb analysed the 5' RACE reads with MiXCR anew, one entry per CDR3 protein. Among roughly 80,000 distinct CDR3 sequences listed, roughly a sixth were seen once. This clonotype has only a few counts. The antigen remains undetermined. General study results and limits: HTLV-1-associated myelopathy had the most TCR clonal expansion, whereas multiple sclerosis had the least (lower than in healthy controls).

This CDR3 region has 16 residues. V lost 0 bases and J lost 4, with 16 bases in between. Germline loops: CDR1 DFQATT, CDR2 SNEGSKA (reference sequence). The chain joins TRBV20-1 to TRBJ1-3, with no clear D. Specimen: PBMCs. The TCR sequence derives from a woman aged 40 to 50 in good health. The CDR3 DNA sequence: TGCAGTGCTAGAGATTTTGGGCGGACGATAGGAAACACCATATATTTT. Translation gives CSARDFGRTIGNTIYF.